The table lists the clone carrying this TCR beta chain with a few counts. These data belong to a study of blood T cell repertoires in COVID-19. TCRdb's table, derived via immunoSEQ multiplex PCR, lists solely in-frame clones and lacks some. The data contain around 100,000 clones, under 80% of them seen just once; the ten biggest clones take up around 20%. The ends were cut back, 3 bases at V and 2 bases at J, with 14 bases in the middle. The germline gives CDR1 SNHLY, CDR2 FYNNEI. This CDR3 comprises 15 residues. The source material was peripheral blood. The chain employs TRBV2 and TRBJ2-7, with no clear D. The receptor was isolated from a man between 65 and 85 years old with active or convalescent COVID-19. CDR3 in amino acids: CASSDPAGVTYEQYF. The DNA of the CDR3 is TGTGCCAGCAGTGACCCCGCAGGCGTCACCTACGAGCAGTACTTC.